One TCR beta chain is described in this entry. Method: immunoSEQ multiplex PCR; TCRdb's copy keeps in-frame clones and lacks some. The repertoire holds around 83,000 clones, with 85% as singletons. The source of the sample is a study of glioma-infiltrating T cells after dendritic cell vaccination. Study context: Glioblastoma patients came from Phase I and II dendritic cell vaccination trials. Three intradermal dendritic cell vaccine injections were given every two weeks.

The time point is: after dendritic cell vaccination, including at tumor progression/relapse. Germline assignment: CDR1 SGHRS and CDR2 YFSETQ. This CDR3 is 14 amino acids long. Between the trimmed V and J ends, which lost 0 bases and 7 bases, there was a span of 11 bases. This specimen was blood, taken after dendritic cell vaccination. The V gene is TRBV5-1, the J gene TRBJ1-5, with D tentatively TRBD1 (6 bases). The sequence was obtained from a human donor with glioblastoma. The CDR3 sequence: CASSLDTGLQPQHF. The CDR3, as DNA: TGCGCCAGCAGCTTGGATACAGGGCTCCAGCCCCAGCATTTT.